This T cell receptor (beta chain) was profiled in a study of T cell changes during pregnancy in multiple sclerosis. Sequencing used immunoSEQ multiplex PCR; TCRdb keeps in-frame clones, though not all of them. This sample has about 50,000 clones, with 92% found just once. From germline, CDR1 is SGHRS and CDR2 YFSETQ. Unmatched junction bases numbered 7, after V lost 2 bases and J lost 6 bases. The CDR3 consists of 15 residues. The gene calls are TRBV5-1 and TRBJ2-3; 9 nucleotides line up with TRBD2. This sample comprised CD4+ T cells from peripheral blood mononuclear cells, obtained after pregnancy. The receptor's source is a female donor with multiple sclerosis, enrolled in a pregnancy study. In nucleotides, the CDR3 is TGCGCCAGCAGCTTACGGCTAGCGGGAACTGATACGCAGTATTTT. Translated: CASSLRLAGTDTQYF.